Shown below are 29 T cell receptor beta chains from a single sample sequenced in a study of blood T cell repertoires in COVID-19. TCRdb's copy holds only in-frame clones and misses some; the assay was immunoSEQ multiplex PCR. Of about 60,000 clones listed, around 80% are singletons. Material: PBMCs or T cells enriched from blood (not recorded which). These receptors all stem from a woman in her forties with acute COVID-19.

V usage is TRBV2 and J usage is TRBJ1-6, with D uncertain. From germline, CDR1 is SNHLY and CDR2 FYNNEI. The CDR3 loop spans 14 amino acids. Trimming removed 5 bases from V and 7 bases from J, with 12 bases in between. The CDR3: CASSSETLNSPLHF. CDR3 bases: TGTGCCAGCAGTTCTGAGACTCTAAATTCACCCCTCCACTTT.

The V and J genes are TRBV3-1 (or the pseudogene TRBV3-2) and TRBJ1-1; possibly TRBD1 for D (5 bases). This CDR3 has 15 residues. Germline-derived CDR1 and CDR2 are LGHDT and YNNKEL (reference sequence). Trimming took 4 bases from V and 2 from J, leaving 14 bases between them. Here the CDR3 DNA reads TGTGCCAGCAGCCCAACCCCAGGGTACAACACTGAAGCTTTCTTT. It yields the protein CASSPTPGYNTEAFF.

V usage is TRBV5-5 and J usage is TRBJ2-7; D is ambiguous. The length of the CDR3 is 14 residues. The ends were cut back, 0 bases at V and 1 base at J, with 8 bases in the middle. Looked up from germline, CDR1 is SGHKS and CDR2 is YYEKEE (reference sequence). CDR3 bases: TGTGCCAGCAGCTTGGCCGCAGGATCCTACGAGCAGTACGTC. It is translated as CASSLAAGSYEQYV.

The genes are TRBV2 and TRBJ2-7; D unclear. CDR1 and CDR2 from the germline V gene are SNHLY and FYNNEI. The CDR3 consists of 14 residues. Trimming left V 7 bases short and J 3 bases short, with 16 bases between. CDR3 DNA sequence: TGTGCCAGCATTGCGCAACCCAACCACTACGAGCAGTACTTC. Amino acid sequence: CASIAQPNHYEQYF.

A few counts support this clone. The chain uses TRBV11-2 and TRBJ1-3; perhaps TRBD1 as D (6 bases). The V end was cut by 5 bases, the J end by 2 bases, with 16 bases between. There are 16 residues in the CDR3. Germline CDR1 reads SGHAT; CDR2 reads FQNNGV. CDR3 sequence reads: CASSLTGTVAGNTIYF. Written as DNA, the CDR3 is TGTGCCAGCAGCCTCACAGGGACCGTCGCTGGAAACACCATATATTTT.

The rearrangement links TRBV6-5 to TRBJ2-2; 7 bases fit TRBD1. The CDR3 length is 16 residues. After removal of 0 bases from V and 2 bases from J, the junction contained 3 bases not matched to a gene. Germline-derived CDR1 and CDR2 are MNHEY and SVGAGI. DNA of the CDR3: TGTGCCAGCAGTTACTCGGGACAGTTCAACACCGGGGAGCTGTTTTTT. Its protein is CASSYSGQFNTGELFF.

The V call is TRBV6-5, the J call TRBJ1-2, with TRBD1 matching 10 bases. Germline CDR1 MNHEY, CDR2 SVGAGI. J lost 7 bases, V lost 4 bases, and 6 bases had no gene match. CDR3 size: 14 residues. CDR3 sequence: CASSLDRGVSGYTF. CDR3 DNA sequence: TGTGCCAGCAGTTTGGACAGGGGGGTGTCTGGCTACACCTTC.

Within the sample, this clone is medium-sized. The CDR3 coding sequence is TGCGCCAGCAGCCATGGGTCGGGACTTTTAACCTACGAGCAGTACTTC. The encoded protein is CASSHGSGLLTYEQYF. This sequence joins TRBV5-1 and TRBJ2-7; a possible D gene is TRBD2 (6 bases). The V end lost 4 bases, the J end lost 2 bases, and 19 bases lay between the germline ends. This CDR3 comprises 16 residues. Germline CDR1 reads SGHRS; CDR2 reads YFSETQ.

The chain combines TRBV5-1 with TRBJ2-5; TRBD1 aligns across 11 bases. CDR1 and CDR2 (germline): SGHRS, YFSETQ. The CDR3 sequence is 15 residues long. J lost 2 bases, V lost 2 bases, and 2 bases had no gene match. CDR3 coding DNA: TGCGCCAGCAGCTTCCGGGACAGGGGGCAAGAGACCCAGTACTTC. Encoded protein: CASSFRDRGQETQYF.

The genes are TRBV10-3 and TRBJ1-2; TRBD1 matches 8 bases. The trim removed 0 bases at V and 4 bases at J, leaving 7 bases unmatched. Looked up from germline, CDR1 is ENHRY and CDR2 is SYGVKD. The CDR3 runs to 16 residues. CDR3 bases: TGTGCCATCAGTGAGTCAGTGACAGGGGTCCCCTATGGCTACACCTTC. This gives the protein CAISESVTGVPYGYTF.

CDR3 region: CASSRNTGTEAFF. The CDR3 nucleotides are TGCGCCAGCAGCCGTAACACGGGCACTGAAGCTTTCTTT. This sequence joins TRBV5-1 and TRBJ1-1, with D hard to call. CDR1 and CDR2 from the germline V gene are SGHRS and YFSETQ. The CDR3 contains 13 residues. The V end lost 4 bases, the J end lost 4 bases, and 11 bases lay between the germline ends. The full variable domain, with the rest looked up from reference TRBV5-1 and TRBJ1-1, is KAGVTQTPRYLIKTRGQQVTLSCSPISGHRSVSWYQQTPGQGLQFLFEYFSETQRNKGNFPGRFSGRQFSNSRSEMNVSTLELGDSALYLCASSRNTGTEAFFGQGTRLTVV.

V gene TRBV19 combines with J gene TRBJ2-3, with TRBD2 matching over 9 bases. The J segment lost 0 bases and the V segment lost 6 bases, leaving 13 bases of the junction unmatched. In germline, CDR1 is LNHDA, CDR2 SQIVND (reference sequence). This CDR3 contains 18 residues. The CDR3 nucleotides are TGTGCCAGTAGCGGGGGAGCGGGAGGCCACCCGAGCACAGATACGCAGTATTTT. It encodes CASSGGAGGHPSTDTQYF.

This clone occurred once. The chain combines TRBV5-1 with TRBJ2-1; 9 bases fit TRBD1. There are 16 residues in the CDR3. Germline V CDR1 and CDR2: SGHRS, YFSETQ. The V gene end was trimmed by 3 bases and the J gene end by 8 bases; junction bases not matched to a gene: 12. CDR3 bases: TGCGCCAGCAGCTCCCGGGACAGGGCAGGGGGAGATGAGCAGTTCTTC. It codes for CASSSRDRAGGDEQFF.

This chain joins TRBV27 and TRBJ1-4, with D perhaps matching TRBD1 (5 bases). V was clipped by 3 bases and J by 5 bases, with 10 bases between them. Germline V gives CDR1 MNHEY, CDR2 SMNVEV (reference sequence). CDR3 length: 14 amino acids. CDR3 DNA sequence: TGTGCCAGCAGTTTTTCTGGGGCGAATGAAAAACTGTTTTTT. This encodes CASSFSGANEKLFF.

This chain links TRBV7-8 with TRBJ2-2, with 7 bases identical to TRBD1. V dropped 5 bases and J dropped 3; count of bases not matched to a gene: 15. The germline V gene has CDR1 SGHVS and CDR2 FQNEAQ. The CDR3 contains 18 residues. The CDR3: CASSLLDVQGFYTGELFF. CDR3 DNA: TGTGCCAGCAGCCTTCTGGACGTACAGGGGTTTTACACCGGGGAGCTGTTTTTT.

This clone appeared a single time. The chain has TRBV19 and TRBJ1-2; D is possibly TRBD1 (6 bases). The CDR3 is 13 residues long. CDR1 LNHDA and CDR2 SQIVND come from the germline V gene (reference sequence). V dropped 0 bases and J dropped 8 bases, with 10 bases sitting between them. CDR3 sequence reads: CASSIDHRAGYTF. The DNA for the CDR3 is TGTGCCAGTAGTATAGATCACAGGGCGGGCTACACCTTC.

The J gene is TRBJ1-1, the V gene TRBV5-1; TRBD1 might be the D (6 bases). The CDR3 covers 15 residues. Germline V lookup: CDR1 SGHRS, CDR2 YFSETQ. Between the trimmed V and J ends, which lost 2 bases and 1 base, there was a span of 12 bases. The DNA for the CDR3 is TGCGCCAGCAGCTTCGCAGGGGCTGGGAACACTGAAGCTTTCTTT. Translating gives CASSFAGAGNTEAFF.

This sequence joins TRBV7-2 and TRBJ1-4; D might be TRBD1 (5 bases). The CDR3 spans 15 residues. Germline lookup yields CDR1 SGHTA and CDR2 FQGNSA. The ends were cut back, 1 base at V and 5 bases at J, with 11 bases in the middle. The CDR3 DNA reads as TGTGCCAGCAGCTTAGATCAGGGCAGAAATGAAAAACTGTTTTTT. This gives the protein CASSLDQGRNEKLFF.

The rearrangement joins TRBV3-1 (or the pseudogene TRBV3-2) to TRBJ2-3, with TRBD2 identical over 10 bases. The CDR3 extends over 17 amino acids. The germline CDR1 and CDR2 sequences are LGHDT and YNNKEL (reference sequence). Trimming took 2 bases from V and 4 from J; bases not matched to a gene: 9. CDR3 DNA sequence: TGTGCCAGCAGCCAACTCGCTAGCGGGAGTGGAGCAGATACGCAGTATTTT. Its protein is CASSQLASGSGADTQYF.

The genes are TRBV7-9 and TRBJ1-5; no reliable D call. Per germline, CDR1 SEHNR and CDR2 FQNEAQ (reference sequence). This CDR3 spans 12 amino acids. V lost 8 bases and J 7 bases, leaving 12 bases between the germline ends. Written as DNA, the CDR3 is TGTGCCAGCTCCGGATCGGAGCAGCCCCAGCATTTT. This sequence encodes CASSGSEQPQHF.

The chain carries TRBV27 and TRBJ2-1; D is unresolved. The CDR3 covers 13 residues. Germline V gene sequence: CDR1 MNHEY, CDR2 SMNVEV (reference sequence). Trimming removed 3 bases at V and 11 bases at J, with 14 bases between. CDR3 nucleotides: TGTGCCAGCAGTTTCCAAGTACAAGAACAGCAGTTCTTC. It codes for CASSFQVQEQQFF.

The V and J genes are TRBV5-4 and TRBJ2-1, with TRBD2 as a possible D gene (5 bases). CDR1 and CDR2 (germline): SGHNT, YYREEE (reference sequence). The CDR3 contains 15 residues. V dropped 4 bases and J dropped 0 bases, with 11 bases sitting between them. The CDR3 loop is CASSGSSSSYNEQFF. CDR3 bases: TGTGCCAGCAGCGGGAGTTCTAGCTCCTACAATGAGCAGTTCTTC.

V is TRBV7-9 and J is TRBJ1-4; the D is unclear. Trimming pared 5 bases from V and 2 bases from J, leaving 15 bases between. The CDR3 extends over 16 amino acids. CDR1 and CDR2 from the germline V gene are SEHNR and FQNEAQ (reference sequence). The CDR3 loop reads CASSPKRATTNEKLFF. The CDR3 DNA sequence: TGTGCCAGCAGCCCAAAGCGGGCGACTACTAATGAAAAACTGTTTTTT.

The CDR3 here is CASSIQWTSGRYEQYF. Written as DNA, the CDR3 is TGTGCCAGTAGTATCCAATGGACTAGCGGGAGGTACGAGCAGTACTTC. The chain employs TRBV19 and TRBJ2-7, with 14 bases matching TRBD2. Germline CDR1 reads LNHDA; CDR2 reads SQIVND (reference sequence). J gave up 4 bases and V 3 bases, and 5 bases lay outside the gene matches. The CDR3 covers 16 residues.

The chain joins TRBV27 to TRBJ1-1; TRBD1 might be the D (6 bases). The germline V gene has CDR1 MNHEY and CDR2 SMNVEV (reference sequence). This CDR3 spans 14 amino acids. V shed 6 bases and J shed 4 bases, with 15 bases lying between them. DNA of the CDR3: TGTGCCAGCAGCCTATCAGGGGAAGTCACTGAAGCTTTCTTT. This translates into CASSLSGEVTEAFF.

The chain recombines TRBV6-5 with TRBJ2-5; unclear D gene. Per germline, CDR1 MNHEY and CDR2 SVGAGI. Trimming took off 3 bases at V and 5 bases at J, with 16 bases between the two ends. The CDR3 length is 15 residues. In DNA, the CDR3 is TGTGCCAGCAGTTATCTAACGGTCTACGGTGAGACCCAGTACTTC. It is translated as CASSYLTVYGETQYF.

CDR3 DNA sequence: TGTGCCAGCAGATATAGCGGACTCTCCTACAATGAGCAGTTCTTC. It yields the protein CASRYSGLSYNEQFF. The genes are TRBV28 and TRBJ2-1, with D tentatively TRBD2 (6 bases). Between the trimmed V and J ends, which lost 6 bases and 0 bases, there was a span of 12 bases. The CDR3 has 15 residues. CDR1 is MDHEN and CDR2 is SYDVKM in the germline V gene.

The chain combines TRBV28 with TRBJ2-3; D uncertain. This CDR3 has 12 residues. Germline CDR1 reads MDHEN; CDR2 reads SYDVKM. The germline V and J ends were trimmed by 6 bases and 6 bases, with 10 bases remaining between them. CDR3 protein: CASREAADTQYF. The CDR3 DNA reads TGTGCCAGCAGGGAAGCAGCGGATACGCAGTATTTT. Drawing the rest from reference TRBV28 and TRBJ2-3, the complete variable domain is DVKVTQSSRYLVKRTGEKVFLECVQDMDHENMFWYRQDPGLGLRLIYFSYDVKMKEKGDIPEGYSVSREKKERFSLILESASTNQTSMYLCASREAADTQYFGPGTRLTVL.

The gene calls are TRBV9 and TRBJ2-1; D remains unclear. The V gene's germline CDR1 is SGDLS and CDR2 YYNGEE. Trimming removed 3 bases from V and 5 bases from J, with 12 bases in between. This CDR3 spans 14 amino acids. CDR3 in amino acids: CASSGLGSHNEQFF. CDR3 coding DNA: TGTGCCAGCAGCGGCCTCGGGTCTCACAATGAGCAGTTCTTC.